This passage covers 19 T cell receptor beta chains from one sample sequenced in a study of OX40 agonist ivuxolimab in advanced cancers. Using immunoSEQ multiplex PCR, the repertoire was profiled, and TCRdb retains in-frame clones only, with some absent. The sample shows about 100,000 clones, approximately 90% of them seen only once. The sample consisted of CD4+ or CD8+ T cells sorted from blood, taken in a trial of the OX40 agonist ivuxolimab. These receptors all come from an adult with an advanced solid tumor such as melanoma, head and neck, liver or kidney cancer.

V usage is TRBV7-6 and J usage is TRBJ2-7; 7 bases line up with TRBD2. CDR3 length equals 16 residues. V shed 5 bases, J shed 2 bases, and the junction held 12 bases outside the gene matches. The V gene's germline CDR1 is SGHVS and CDR2 FNYEAQ. In DNA, the CDR3 is TGTGCCAGCAGCCCCGGGGAGGGAGGCCGGACCTACGAGCAGTACTTC. Its translation is CASSPGEGGRTYEQYF.

As to this clone: A junction end diverges from the germline sequence, so it may reflect a read error. This chain joins TRBV28 and TRBJ2-7; a weak D match, TRBD2 (6 bases). Germline-derived CDR1 and CDR2 are MDHEN and SYDVKM. This CDR3 has 11 amino acids. The CDR3 DNA reads TGCCGGGTGGAGGGCGAAGGGGAGCAGTACTTC. As protein: CRVEGEGEQYF.

V and J are TRBV18 and TRBJ2-7; tentatively, D is TRBD1 (5 bases). V lost 5 bases and J 2 bases, leaving 22 bases between the germline ends. Germline assignment: CDR1 KGHSH and CDR2 LQKENI. The CDR3 is 17 amino acids. CDR3: CASSEVRLRLTAYEQYF. The CDR3 DNA follows: TGTGCCAGCTCAGAGGTCCGACTCCGACTGACAGCCTACGAGCAGTACTTC.

The chain's CDR3 is CASSDRGRTRDTQYF. CDR3 in DNA: TGTGCCAGCAGTGACAGGGGGCGAACCCGAGATACGCAGTATTTT. The chain carries TRBV6-1 and TRBJ2-3, with 8 nucleotides matching TRBD1. CDR3 size: 15 residues. Germline values: CDR1 MNHNS, CDR2 SASEGT. V shed 3 bases and J 5 bases; nucleotides not matched to a gene: 7.

The V gene is TRBV18, the J gene TRBJ2-5; TRBD1 is a possible D gene (5 bases). The CDR3 length is 14 residues. Germline-derived CDR1 and CDR2 are KGHSH and LQKENI. With 4 bases removed from V and 0 bases from J, the gap between germline ends came to 9 bases. CDR3 sequence reads: CASSQAGNQETQYF. Written as DNA, the CDR3 is TGTGCCAGCTCACAGGCAGGGAACCAAGAGACCCAGTACTTC.

The rearrangement links TRBV18 to TRBJ1-1; possibly TRBD1 for D (5 bases). Trimming stripped 1 base from V and 0 bases from J, with 6 bases between. The CDR3 extends over 14 amino acids. Germline CDR1 reads KGHSH; CDR2 reads LQKENI. The CDR3 here is CASSPQGLNTEAFF. CDR3 sequence (DNA): TGTGCCAGCTCACCACAGGGGTTGAACACTGAAGCTTTCTTT.

The gene calls are TRBV9 and TRBJ2-1, with TRBD2 identical over 10 bases. Looked up from germline, CDR1 is SGDLS and CDR2 is YYNGEE. The CDR3 loop spans 16 amino acids. V lost 4 bases to trimming and J lost 3 bases; unmatched junction nucleotides: 7. The CDR3 DNA sequence: TGTGCCAGCAGCCCCCTAGCGGGAGTAGGCTACAATGAGCAGTTCTTC. Translated, it gives CASSPLAGVGYNEQFF.

The chain is built from TRBV9 and TRBJ2-2, with D possibly being TRBD2 (6 bases). Germline V CDR1 and CDR2: SGDLS, YYNGEE. V was shortened by 1 base and J by 7 bases, with 11 bases between the two germline ends. This CDR3 is 14 amino acids long. The CDR3 is CASSVTGEVGELFF. The CDR3 coding sequence is TGTGCCAGCAGCGTAACGGGAGAGGTCGGGGAGCTGTTTTTT. Full variable domain (outside the CDR3, taken from reference TRBV9 and TRBJ2-2): DSGVTQTPKHLITATGQRVTLRCSPRSGDLSVYWYQQSLDQGLQFLIQYYNGEERAKGNILERFSAQQFPDLHSELNLSSLELGDSALYFCASSVTGEVGELFFGEGSRLTVL.

For the CDR3, the DNA is TGTGCCAGCAGCTTATTCCTAGCGGGATTGGGCGGGGAGCTGTTTTTT. Protein product: CASSLFLAGLGGELFF. The chain links TRBV7-2 to TRBJ2-2, with 9 bases that match TRBD2. Germline assignment: CDR1 SGHTA and CDR2 FQGNSA. The CDR3 totals 16 residues. V lost 2 bases to trimming and J lost 7 bases; unmatched junction nucleotides: 8.

The V gene is TRBV7-3, the J gene TRBJ2-1; TRBD2 aligns across 12 bases. The CDR3 consists of 15 residues. Germline V lookup: CDR1 SGHTA, CDR2 FQGTGA. With V trimmed by 5 bases and J by 6 bases, 5 bases remained unmatched. DNA of the CDR3: TGTGCCAGCAGCCTAGGACTAGCGGGATTCAATGAGCAGTTCTTC. It is translated as CASSLGLAGFNEQFF.

The chain uses TRBV5-1 and TRBJ2-5; 8 nucleotides align to TRBD2. CDR1 is SGHRS, CDR2 YFSETQ, per germline. The length of the CDR3 is 16 residues. Losses at the gene ends were 0 bases for V and 4 bases for J; bases not matched to a gene: 8. CDR3 bases: TGCGCCAGCAGCTTGGCCCCTACTAGCGGTAGAGAGACCCAGTACTTC. Its protein is CASSLAPTSGRETQYF.

The chain has TRBV27 and TRBJ2-5; perhaps TRBD1 as D (6 bases). This CDR3 comprises 15 residues. The V and J ends lost 5 bases and 5 bases respectively, with 18 bases between them. Germline CDR1 and CDR2: MNHEY and SMNVEV (reference sequence). CDR3 protein: CASSLYRVPRETQYF. As DNA, the CDR3 is TGTGCCAGCAGTCTATACAGGGTTCCTAGGGAGACCCAGTACTTC.

The chain combines TRBV18 with TRBJ2-1, with 7 bases aligning to TRBD1. The V segment lost 6 bases and the J segment 0 bases; nucleotides outside the gene matches: 5. The germline V gene encodes CDR1 KGHSH and CDR2 LQKENI. The CDR3 runs to 15 residues. The CDR3 reads CASSQGQSSYNEQFF. The CDR3 coding sequence is TGTGCCAGCTCCCAGGGACAGAGCTCCTACAATGAGCAGTTCTTC.

The chain carries TRBV7-9 and TRBJ2-1; 7 nucleotides line up with TRBD1. The CDR3 consists of 15 residues. Germline-derived CDR1 and CDR2 are SEHNR and FQNEAQ (reference sequence). The trim removed 6 bases at V and 6 bases at J, leaving 11 bases unmatched. CDR3 in amino acids: CASRGAGTDFNEQFF. The CDR3 nucleotides are TGTGCCAGCAGAGGAGCCGGGACAGACTTCAATGAGCAGTTCTTC.

The gene calls are TRBV4-1 and TRBJ1-2, with 8 bases identical to TRBD1. Germline V gene lookup returns CDR1 MGHRA and CDR2 YSYEKL. V lost 0 bases, J lost 5 bases, and 2 bases stayed unmatched. This CDR3 region has 14 residues. The CDR3 here is CASSQDYRGYGYTF. CDR3 nucleotides: TGCGCCAGCAGCCAAGATTACAGGGGGTATGGCTACACCTTC.

V gene TRBV25-1 combines with J gene TRBJ1-5; D is perhaps TRBD1 (6 bases). The length of the CDR3 is 16 residues. V shed 3 bases and J shed 5 bases, with 17 bases lying between them. CDR1 MGHDK and CDR2 SYGVNS come from the germline V gene. This chain's CDR3 is CASSDWAGELDQPQHF. The DNA of the CDR3 is TGTGCCAGCAGTGATTGGGCAGGGGAGTTGGATCAGCCCCAGCATTTT.

The chain couples TRBV9 to TRBJ1-3; D gene uncertain. Deletions cut 0 bases from V and 3 bases from J, with 4 bases between. Germline CDR1 reads SGDLS; CDR2 reads YYNGEE. The CDR3 extends over 13 amino acids. The CDR3 DNA reads TGTGCCAGCAGCGTAGAGAATGGAAACACCATATATTTT. This encodes CASSVENGNTIYF.

This chain connects TRBV5-1 to TRBJ1-1, with 10 bases lining up with TRBD1. Germline V lookup: CDR1 SGHRS, CDR2 YFSETQ. V shed 0 bases, J shed 6 bases, and the junction held 5 bases outside the gene matches. The length of the CDR3 is 15 residues. In DNA, the CDR3 is TGCGCCAGCAGCTTGGTGTCGGGACAGGGGTCTGAAGCTTTCTTT. Its protein is CASSLVSGQGSEAFF. The full variable domain, rest sourced from reference TRBV5-1 and TRBJ1-1, is KAGVTQTPRYLIKTRGQQVTLSCSPISGHRSVSWYQQTPGQGLQFLFEYFSETQRNKGNFPGRFSGRQFSNSRSEMNVSTLELGDSALYLCASSLVSGQGSEAFFGQGTRLTVV.

This clone was recorded once. The rearrangement uses TRBV2 and TRBJ2-7, with D possibly matching TRBD2 (6 bases). Germline V gene data show CDR1 as SNHLY and CDR2 as FYNNEI. Trimming took off 6 bases at V and 2 bases at J, with 17 bases between the two ends. This CDR3 is built from 15 residues. CDR3 residues: CASSHPGLETYEQYF. The CDR3 DNA reads as TGTGCCAGCAGCCATCCGGGACTGGAAACCTACGAGCAGTACTTC.